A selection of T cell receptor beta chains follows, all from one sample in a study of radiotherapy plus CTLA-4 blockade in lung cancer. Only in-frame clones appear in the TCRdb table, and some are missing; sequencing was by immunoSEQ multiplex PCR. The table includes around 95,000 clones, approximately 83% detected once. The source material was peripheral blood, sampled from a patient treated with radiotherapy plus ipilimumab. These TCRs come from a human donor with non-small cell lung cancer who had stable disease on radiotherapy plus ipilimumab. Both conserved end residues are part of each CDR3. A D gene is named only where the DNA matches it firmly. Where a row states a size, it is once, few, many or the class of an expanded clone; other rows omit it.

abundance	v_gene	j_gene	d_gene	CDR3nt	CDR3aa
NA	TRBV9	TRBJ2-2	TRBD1	TGTGCCAGCAGCGGGACAGGGAACACCGGGGAGCTGTTTTTT	CASSGTGNTGELFF
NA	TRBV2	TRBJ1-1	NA	TGTGCCAGCAGTGACTGGGGTGAGACTGAAGCTTTCTTT	CASSDWGETEAFF
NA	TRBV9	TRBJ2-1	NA	TGTGCCAGCAGCGTAGAAGGGCGGGGCGGGGAGCAGTTCTTC	CASSVEGRGGEQFF
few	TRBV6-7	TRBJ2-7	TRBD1	TGTGCCAGCACCAAGACAGGGGATTCCTACGAGCAGTACTTC	CASTKTGDSYEQYF
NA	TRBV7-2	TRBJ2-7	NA	TGTGCCAGCAGCTTCTCCTACGAGCAGTACTTC	CASSFSYEQYF
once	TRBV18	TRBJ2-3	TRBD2	TGTGCCAGCTCACCACCGGGGGTAGCGGGAGTTGGAGATACGCAGTATTTT	CASSPPGVAGVGDTQYF
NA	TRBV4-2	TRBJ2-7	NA	TGTGCCAGCAGCCATACCGGGACACCCTCCTCCTACGAGCAGTACTTC	CASSHTGTPSSYEQYF
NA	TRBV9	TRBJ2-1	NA	TGTGCCAGCAGCGCCTTATTGAGCTCCTACAATGAGCAGTTCTTC	CASSALLSSYNEQFF
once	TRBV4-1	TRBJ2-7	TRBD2	TGCGCCAGCCAAGATGTTAGCGGGAGCGCGTCCTACGAGCAGTACTTC	CASQDVSGSASYEQYF
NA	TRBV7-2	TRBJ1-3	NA	TGTGCCAGCAGCTTAGTTTGGGGAGGAAACACCATATATTTT	CASSLVWGGNTIYF
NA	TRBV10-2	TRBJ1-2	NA	TGCGCCAGCAAGGACAGTAATAATGGCTACACCTTC	CASKDSNNGYTF
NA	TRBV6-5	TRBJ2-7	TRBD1	TGTGCCAGCAGACCGGACAGGGGGCCTAGGAGCGAGCAGTACTTC	CASRPDRGPRSEQYF
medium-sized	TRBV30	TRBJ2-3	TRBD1	TGTGCCTGGAGGAGTCTCTGGGACAGGGGGACAGATACGCAGTATTTT	CAWRSLWDRGTDTQYF
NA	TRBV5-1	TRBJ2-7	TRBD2	TGCGCCAGCAGCTTGAGGACTAGCGGCGGCGGCGAGCAGTACTTC	CASSLRTSGGGEQYF
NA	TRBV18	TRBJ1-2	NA	TGTGCCAGCTCACCAACGCTATCCACTGGCTACACCTTC	CASSPTLSTGYTF
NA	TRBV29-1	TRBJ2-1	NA	TGCAGCGTCTACCATCGGGGTCCCAATGAGCAGTTCTTC	CSVYHRGPNEQFF
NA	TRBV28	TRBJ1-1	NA	TGTGCCACCGTAGGGGGCACTGAAGCTTTCTTT	CATVGGTEAFF
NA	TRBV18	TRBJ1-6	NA	TGTGCCAGCTCCGGACGGGGACTTACTTCACCCCTCCACTTT	CASSGRGLTSPLHF
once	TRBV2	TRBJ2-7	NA	TGTGCCAGCAGTCTCACCGAGCAGTACTTC	CASSLTEQYF
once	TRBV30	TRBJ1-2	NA	TGTGCCTGGAGTCCCCCGGGGAACTATGGCTACACCTTC	CAWSPPGNYGYTF
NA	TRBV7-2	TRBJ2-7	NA	TGTGCCAGCAGCTTAGTAACCTACGAGCAGTACTTC	CASSLVTYEQYF
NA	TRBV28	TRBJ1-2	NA	TGTGCCAGCAGTTTGGACGGGGCTTCTAACTATGGCTACACCTTC	CASSLDGASNYGYTF
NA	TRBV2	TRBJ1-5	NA	TGTGCCAGCGGGGGGGGCAGACACTCCAATCAGCCCCAGCATTTT	CASGGGRHSNQPQHF
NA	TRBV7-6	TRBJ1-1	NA	TGTGCCAGCAGCTTCGGACAGTCAAACACTGAAGCTTTCTTT	CASSFGQSNTEAFF
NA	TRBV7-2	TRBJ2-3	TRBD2	TGTGCCAGCAGCCGGGGACTAGCGGTTAGCACAGATACGCAGTATTTT	CASSRGLAVSTDTQYF
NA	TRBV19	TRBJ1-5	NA	TGTGCCAGTACCACTGAGGGATTTCAGCCCCAGCATTTT	CASTTEGFQPQHF
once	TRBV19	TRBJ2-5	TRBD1	TGTGCCAGTAGTATAGATACAGGGGCCCGAGGAGCGCAGTACTTC	CASSIDTGARGAQYF
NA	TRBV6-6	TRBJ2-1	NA	TGTGCCAGCAGTTACTCCCCCGGTGAGCGGAAGCAGTTCTTC	CASSYSPGERKQFF
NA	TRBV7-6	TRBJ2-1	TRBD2	TGTGCCAGCACCCCAGGGGGTGGGCTAGCGGGGGAGGAGCAGTTCTTC	CASTPGGGLAGEEQFF
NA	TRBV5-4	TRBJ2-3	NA	TGTGCCAGCAGCACCGCAGACCTTGATACGCAGTATTTT	CASSTADLDTQYF
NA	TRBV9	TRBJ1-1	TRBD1	TGTGCCAGCAGCGCCCGACAGGGGGCAAACACTGAAGCTTTCTTT	CASSARQGANTEAFF
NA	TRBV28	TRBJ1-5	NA	TGTGCCAGCAGTTTAAGAGGGTCCCCCCAGCATTTT	CASSLRGSPQHF
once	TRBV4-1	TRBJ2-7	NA	TGCGCCAGCAGCCAAGATCCCCGACTATTATACGAGCAGTACTTC	CASSQDPRLLYEQYF
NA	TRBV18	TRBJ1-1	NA	TGTGCCAGCTCACCGTCGCTTCAGAGGGCAACTGAAGCTTTCTTT	CASSPSLQRATEAFF
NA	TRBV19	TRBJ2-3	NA	TGTGCCAGTAGTATGGGGGACACAATCACAGATACGCAGTATTTT	CASSMGDTITDTQYF
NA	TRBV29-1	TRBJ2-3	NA	TGCAGCGCCCCTCCGGGACTCGCAGGCACAGATACGCAGTATTTT	CSAPPGLAGTDTQYF
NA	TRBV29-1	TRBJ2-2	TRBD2	TGCAGCGCCGGATTGACTAGCGTAACGTCCGGGGAGCTGTTTTTT	CSAGLTSVTSGELFF
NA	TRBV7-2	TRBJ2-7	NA	TGTGCCAGCAGCTTAGGCAGGGGTCTGCTGCGGAGCTCCTACGAGCAGTACTTC	CASSLGRGLLRSSYEQYF
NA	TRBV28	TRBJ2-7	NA	TGTGCCAGCCTTAAGAGCAGGGGGGCCTACGAGCAGTACTTC	CASLKSRGAYEQYF
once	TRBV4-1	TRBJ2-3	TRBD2	TGCGCCAGCAGCCAAGATGGGGCGGGGGGCCTGGGAGATACGCAGTATTTT	CASSQDGAGGLGDTQYF
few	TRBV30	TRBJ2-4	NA	TGTGCCTGGGGCGCGGAGGGGAAAAACATTCAGTACTTC	CAWGAEGKNIQYF
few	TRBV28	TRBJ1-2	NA	TGTGCCAGCGGGACCGCCGCAGGCTACACCTTC	CASGTAAGYTF
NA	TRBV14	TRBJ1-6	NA	TGTGCCAGCAGCCAAGATGGCGGGCCTTTTAGCTCCTATAATTCACCCCTCCACTTT	CASSQDGGPFSSYNSPLHF
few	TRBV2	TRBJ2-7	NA	TGTGCCAGCAGTGGGCTTAGTAACGAGCAGTACTTC	CASSGLSNEQYF
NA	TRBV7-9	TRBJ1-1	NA	TGTGCCAGCAGCTTAGGGGAAGGCACTGAAGCTTTCTTT	CASSLGEGTEAFF
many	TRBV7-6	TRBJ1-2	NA	TGTGCCAGCAGCAAAGAAGATAACTATGGCTACACCTTC	CASSKEDNYGYTF
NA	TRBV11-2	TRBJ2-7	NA	TGTGCCAGCAGCCTCGGGACGCTCCCCTACGAGCAGTACTTC	CASSLGTLPYEQYF
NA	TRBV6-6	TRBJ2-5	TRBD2	TGTGCCAGCAGTTACTCGGGACTAGCGTCGGAGACCCAGTACTTC	CASSYSGLASETQYF
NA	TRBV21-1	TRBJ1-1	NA	TGTGCCAGCAGCAAAGTATTCGACAGAGTGAACACTGAAGCTTTCTTT	CASSKVFDRVNTEAFF
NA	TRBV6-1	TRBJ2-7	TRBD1	TGTGCCAGCAGTGAGCAACCGGGACAGGGCACCTACGAGCAGTACTTC	CASSEQPGQGTYEQYF
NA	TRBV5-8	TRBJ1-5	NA	TGTGCCAGCAGCTTTCATGATAGCAATCAGCCCCAGCATTTT	CASSFHDSNQPQHF
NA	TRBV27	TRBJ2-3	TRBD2	TGTGCCAGCAGTCGGGGGGTCACAGATACGCAGTATTTT	CASSRGVTDTQYF
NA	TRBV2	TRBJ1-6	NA	TGTGCCAGCAGAGAATTAGGGTCTCTCGGGAATTCACCCCTCCACTTT	CASRELGSLGNSPLHF
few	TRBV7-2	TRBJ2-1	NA	TGTGCCAGCAGCTTCCCCCACAATGAGCAGTTCTTC	CASSFPHNEQFF
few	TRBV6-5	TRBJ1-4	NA	TGTGCCAGCAGTTACTTGGAGAAGGAAAAACTGTTTTTT	CASSYLEKEKLFF
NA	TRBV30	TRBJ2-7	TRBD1	TGTGCCTGGTCCCGTCCCGGGACAGGAGACTACGAGCAGTACTTC	CAWSRPGTGDYEQYF
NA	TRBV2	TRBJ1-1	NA	TGTGCCAGCAGCGGGGATGGCCAGGGGAGGTACATGAACACTGAAGCTTTCTTT	CASSGDGQGRYMNTEAFF
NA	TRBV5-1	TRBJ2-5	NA	TGCGCCAGCAGCTTGGTCCAAGAGACCCAGTACTTC	CASSLVQETQYF
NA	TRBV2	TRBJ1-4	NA	TGTGCCAGCACCGGGGGGTTTGGGGAAAAACTGTTTTTT	CASTGGFGEKLFF